One and the same sample provided the 22 T cell receptor beta chains below, sequenced in a study of radiotherapy plus CTLA-4 blockade in lung cancer. Sequencing used immunoSEQ multiplex PCR; TCRdb keeps in-frame clones, though not all of them. Of around 80,000 clones listed, roughly 79% were seen once; the top ten hold over 20%. Here the sequenced sample was peripheral blood, taken from a patient treated with radiotherapy plus ipilimumab. The receptors here all came from a human donor with non-small cell lung cancer whose response to radiotherapy plus ipilimumab could not be evaluated. Some clones in this sample may be carry-over from other donors' samples.

The chain recombines TRBV4-1 with TRBJ2-7; 10 positions agree with TRBD1. This CDR3 is 15 amino acids long. CDR1 MGHRA and CDR2 YSYEKL come from the germline V gene. Trimming removed 3 bases from V and 6 bases from J; junction bases left unmatched: 8. The CDR3 reads CASSHRRGTGAEQYF. CDR3 DNA sequence: TGCGCCAGCAGCCACCGAAGGGGGACAGGGGCCGAGCAGTACTTC.

The V call is TRBV7-2, the J call TRBJ2-1; 10 bases are shared with TRBD2. The junction had 12 bases not matched to a gene; V was cut back by 5 bases and J by 8 bases. The V gene's germline CDR1 is SGHTA and CDR2 FQGNSA. The CDR3 has 16 residues. The DNA of the CDR3 is TGTGCCAGCAGCCGTATGGGGCTAGCGGGGGAAGATGAGCAGTTCTTC. Protein: CASSRMGLAGEDEQFF.

J is TRBJ1-2 and V is TRBV6-1; D is unresolved. Germline lookup yields CDR1 MNHNS and CDR2 SASEGT. The CDR3 totals 14 residues. The V and J ends lost 4 bases and 0 bases respectively, with 9 bases between them. The CDR3 here is CASSGHEPNYGYTF. DNA of the CDR3: TGTGCCAGCAGTGGACATGAGCCTAACTATGGCTACACCTTC.

The chain carries TRBV4-1 and TRBJ1-6, with D possibly being TRBD1 (5 bases). CDR1 is MGHRA and CDR2 is YSYEKL in the germline V gene. Trimming took off 3 bases at V and 8 bases at J, with 17 bases between the two ends. CDR3 length equals 16 residues. The CDR3 bases are TGCGCCAGCAGCCACCGGGACTCCAAAGCCCATTCACCCCTCCACTTT. Protein product: CASSHRDSKAHSPLHF.

This clone was counted between two and nine times. This sequence joins TRBV7-9 and TRBJ2-5; weak D call: TRBD2 (6 bases). V lost 5 bases, J lost 7 bases, and 20 bases lay in between. This CDR3 has 15 amino acids. Germline V gene lookup returns CDR1 SEHNR and CDR2 FQNEAQ (reference sequence). The CDR3 sequence is CASSPYTGGGTTQYF. CDR3 DNA sequence: TGTGCCAGCAGCCCTTACACAGGTGGGGGGACGACCCAGTACTTC.

The chain couples TRBV5-5 to TRBJ1-1; 10 nucleotides line up with TRBD1. This CDR3 comprises 15 residues. V trimming: 4 bases; J trimming: 3 bases; junction bases outside the gene matches: 6. Per germline, CDR1 SGHKS and CDR2 YYEKEE (reference sequence). The CDR3 spells CASSLKDRGYTEAFF. For the CDR3, the DNA is TGTGCCAGCAGCCTCAAGGACAGGGGGTACACTGAAGCTTTCTTT.

CDR3 sequence (DNA): TGCGCCAGCAGCCACCTAGCGGGGGGCCCTCGTACAGATACGCAGTATTTT. This gives the protein CASSHLAGGPRTDTQYF. The chain links TRBV4-1 to TRBJ2-3; TRBD2 aligns across 11 bases. Germline V gene data show CDR1 as MGHRA and CDR2 as YSYEKL. CDR3 length: 17 residues. J lost 3 bases, V lost 3 bases, and 8 bases had no gene match.

The V and J genes are TRBV2 and TRBJ2-1, with TRBD1 matching over 12 bases. Germline assignment: CDR1 SNHLY and CDR2 FYNNEI. This CDR3 has 14 residues. With V trimmed by 5 bases and J by 9 bases, 5 bases remained unmatched. Written as DNA, the CDR3 is TGTGCCAGCAGTCCCGGGACAGGGGGCATTGAGCAGTTCTTC. The encoded protein is CASSPGTGGIEQFF.

The chain employs TRBV10-1 and TRBJ1-1, with TRBD1 as a possible D gene (6 bases). V was pared by 6 bases and J by 1 base, with 18 bases between. Germline CDR1 reads WNHNN; CDR2 reads SYGVQD (reference sequence). This CDR3 has 16 residues. CDR3 coding DNA: TGCGCCAGCAGAGGGTTCCGGGGGGACACGAACACTGAAGCTTTCTTT. This gives the protein CASRGFRGDTNTEAFF.

This clone was observed a handful of times. At one boundary the junction diverges from the germline segment, which might be a read error. The chain carries TRBV29-1 and TRBJ2-2, with D possibly TRBD2 on 6 matching bases. CDR1 and CDR2 from the germline V gene are SQVTM and ANQGSEA. There are 13 residues in the CDR3. This CDR3 reads CSVQEGEHRGAVF. The CDR3 DNA follows: TGCAGCGTTCAGGAGGGCGAACACCGGGGAGCTGTTTTT.

This sequence joins TRBV2 and TRBJ1-6, with a weak D call TRBD1 (5 bases). Trimming removed 7 bases from V and 15 bases from J, with 13 bases in between. The CDR3 extends over 11 amino acids. Germline CDR1 and CDR2: SNHLY and FYNNEI. CDR3 sequence reads: CASKQAMVLHF. CDR3 DNA: TGTGCCAGCAAACAGGCCATGGTCCTCCACTTT.

The V gene is TRBV7-3, the J gene TRBJ2-1; 10 nucleotides align to TRBD2. This CDR3 region has 16 residues. Germline trimming cut 5 bases from V and 5 bases from J; bases unmatched to any gene: 9. The germline CDR1 and CDR2 sequences are SGHTA and FQGTGA. This chain's CDR3 is CASSQSGGAKDNEQFF. Here the CDR3 DNA reads TGTGCCAGCAGCCAAAGCGGGGGGGCCAAGGACAATGAGCAGTTCTTC.

V gene TRBV5-1 combines with J gene TRBJ1-1, with a possible D match to TRBD1 (5 bases). CDR1 is SGHRS, CDR2 YFSETQ, per germline. CDR3 length: 13 residues. V was shortened by 0 bases and J by 3 bases, with 6 bases between the two germline ends. Written as DNA, the CDR3 is TGCGCCAGCAGCTTGGTCAGGGACACTGAAGCTTTCTTT. Translating it yields CASSLVRDTEAFF.

The J gene is TRBJ2-5, the V gene TRBV5-1, with TRBD1 as a possible D gene (6 bases). Germline V gene data show CDR1 as SGHRS and CDR2 as YFSETQ. Trimming cost V 3 bases and J 4 bases, with 10 bases left between them. The CDR3 extends over 13 amino acids. In nucleotides, the CDR3 is TGCGCCAGCAGCTCCCAGGGGCCAGAGACCCAGTACTTC. This gives the protein CASSSQGPETQYF.

This clone was found many times. V usage is TRBV2 and J usage is TRBJ2-7; D ambiguous. The CDR3 is made up of 16 amino acids. The V end was cut by 3 bases, the J end by 0 bases, with 15 bases between. CDR1 and CDR2 from the germline V gene are SNHLY and FYNNEI. The chain's CDR3 is CASSDSADWVSYEQYF. The CDR3 DNA follows: TGTGCCAGCAGTGACAGCGCCGATTGGGTCTCCTACGAGCAGTACTTC. Full variable domain (missing parts from reference TRBV2 and TRBJ2-7): EPEVTQTPSHQVTQMGQEVILRCVPISNHLYFYWYRQILGQKVEFLVSFYNNEISEKSEIFDDQFSVERPDGSNFTLKIRSTKLEDSAMYFCASSDSADWVSYEQYFGPGTRLTVT.

This chain connects TRBV11-3 to TRBJ2-1; TRBD2 matches at 14 bases. J was trimmed by 0 bases and V by 5 bases; bases with no gene match: 3. CDR3 length: 17 amino acids. Germline V gene lookup returns CDR1 SGHNT and CDR2 YENEEA. The CDR3 is CASSRLAGGSSYNEQFF. In nucleotides, the CDR3 is TGTGCCAGCAGCCGACTAGCGGGGGGGAGCTCCTACAATGAGCAGTTCTTC.

V gene TRBV2 combines with J gene TRBJ1-1; weak D call: TRBD1 (6 bases). V shed 6 bases and J shed 5 bases, with 16 bases lying between them. Germline CDR1 SNHLY, CDR2 FYNNEI. CDR3 length equals 14 residues. CDR3 protein: CASREQGGTTEAFF. CDR3 sequence (DNA): TGTGCCAGCAGAGAACAGGGAGGAACAACTGAAGCTTTCTTT. The full variable domain, its missing parts supplied by reference TRBV2 and TRBJ1-1, is EPEVTQTPSHQVTQMGQEVILRCVPISNHLYFYWYRQILGQKVEFLVSFYNNEISEKSEIFDDQFSVERPDGSNFTLKIRSTKLEDSAMYFCASREQGGTTEAFFGQGTRLTVV.

The chain recombines TRBV5-8 with TRBJ2-1; tentative D call: TRBD1 (5 bases). V shed 2 bases and J shed 1 base, with 13 bases lying between them. The CDR3 is 16 residues long. Germline CDR1 is SGHTS and CDR2 is YDEGEE. This CDR3 is CASSFPGHPSYNEQFF. The CDR3 region has the DNA TGTGCCAGCAGCTTCCCCGGACACCCTTCCTACAATGAGCAGTTCTTC.

This chain uses TRBV18 with TRBJ1-2; 8 nucleotides line up with TRBD1. This CDR3 region has 15 residues. The V and J ends lost 3 bases and 6 bases, in that order; junction bases with no gene match: 9. The germline V gene encodes CDR1 KGHSH and CDR2 LQKENI. The CDR3 DNA sequence: TGTGCCAGCTCACCTCGGAGGGACAGGAACAATGGCTACACCTTC. Translating gives CASSPRRDRNNGYTF.

J is TRBJ2-7 and V is TRBV27; 8 bases align to TRBD2. This CDR3 contains 15 residues. The V and J ends lost 6 bases and 2 bases, in that order; junction bases with no gene match: 9. Germline loops: CDR1 MNHEY, CDR2 SMNVEV (reference sequence). CDR3 amino acids: CASRGSGGGAYEQYF. In DNA form, the CDR3 reads TGTGCCAGCAGGGGATCCGGGGGGGGCGCCTACGAGCAGTACTTC.

CDR3 in DNA: TGTGCCAGCAGCCGGGACTCTCCGGGGAACACTGAAGCTTTCTTT. Encoded protein: CASSRDSPGNTEAFF. V is TRBV2 and J is TRBJ1-1, with D maybe TRBD1 (5 bases). The CDR3 extends over 15 amino acids. The germline V gene encodes CDR1 SNHLY and CDR2 FYNNEI. Trimming took 6 bases from V and 1 from J, leaving 15 bases between them.

The V gene is TRBV6-1, the J gene TRBJ2-3, with D possibly matching TRBD1 (7 bases). The ends were cut back, 7 bases at V and 0 bases at J, with 11 bases in the middle. Germline V gene data show CDR1 as MNHNS and CDR2 as SASEGT. The length of the CDR3 is 14 residues. The CDR3 loop is CASIQGGSTDTQYF. As DNA, the CDR3 is TGTGCCAGCATCCAGGGGGGAAGCACAGATACGCAGTATTTT.